One T cell receptor beta chain is described in this entry. Looked up from germline, CDR1 is SGHAT and CDR2 is FQNNGV. CDR3 length equals 17 residues. With V trimmed by 0 bases and J by 5 bases, 7 bases remained unmatched. The sample originates from a study of blood T cell repertoires in COVID-19. About the research overall: Some COVID-19 samples were acute and others convalescent; all came from the United States, Italy and Spain. The cDNA or gDNA used as material had been derived from T cells, B-cell-depleted T cells, or PBMCs.

In the original workflow: Using reference gene primer amplification, nucleated cell counts were estimated. Assay used: immunoSEQ multiplex PCR; TCRdb lists only in-frame clones, some missing. The V and J calls and the clone size are those of that table, but D and trimming were determined from the DNA. The sample carries roughly 200,000 clones, approximately 85% recorded once. This chain uses TRBV11-2 with TRBJ2-3; the match to TRBD2 covers 11 bases. The source of this sequence is a woman aged 60-75 years with acute or convalescent COVID-19. The sequenced sample consisted of peripheral blood. Here the CDR3 reads CASSLELAGGWQDTQYF. CDR3 DNA: TGTGCCAGCAGCTTAGAGTTAGCGGGAGGGTGGCAAGATACGCAGTATTTT. The full variable domain, completed using reference TRBV11-2 and TRBJ2-3, is EAGVAQSPRYKIIEKRQSVAFWCNPISGHATLYWYQQILGQGPKLLIQFQNNGVVDDSQLPKDRFSAERLKGVDSTLKIQPAKLEDSAVYLCASSLELAGGWQDTQYFGPGTRLTVL.